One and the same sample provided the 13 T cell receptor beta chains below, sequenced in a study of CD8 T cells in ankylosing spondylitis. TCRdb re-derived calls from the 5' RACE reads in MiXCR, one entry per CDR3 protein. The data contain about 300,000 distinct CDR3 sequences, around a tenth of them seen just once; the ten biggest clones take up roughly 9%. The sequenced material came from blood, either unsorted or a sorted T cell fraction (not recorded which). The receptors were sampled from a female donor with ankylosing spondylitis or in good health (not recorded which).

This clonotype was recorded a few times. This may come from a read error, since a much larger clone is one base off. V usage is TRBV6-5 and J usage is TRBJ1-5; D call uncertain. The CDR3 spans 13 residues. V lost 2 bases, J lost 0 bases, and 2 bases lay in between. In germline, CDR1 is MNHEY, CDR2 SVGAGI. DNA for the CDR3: TGTGCCAGCAGTTACAATAGCAATCAGCCCCAGCATTTT. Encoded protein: CASSYNSNQPQHF.

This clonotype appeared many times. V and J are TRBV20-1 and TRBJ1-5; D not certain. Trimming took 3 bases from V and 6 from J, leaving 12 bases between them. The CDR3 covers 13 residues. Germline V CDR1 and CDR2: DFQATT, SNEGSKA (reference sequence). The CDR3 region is CSASGHAAQPQHF. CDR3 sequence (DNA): TGCAGTGCTAGTGGTCATGCGGCTCAGCCCCAGCATTTT.

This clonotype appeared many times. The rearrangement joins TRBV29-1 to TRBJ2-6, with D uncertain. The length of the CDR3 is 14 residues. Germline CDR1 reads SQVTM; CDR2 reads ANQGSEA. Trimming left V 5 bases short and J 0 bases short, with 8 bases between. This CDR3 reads CSVSILSGANVLTF. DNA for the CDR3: TGCAGCGTTTCTATCCTCTCTGGGGCCAACGTCCTGACTTTC.

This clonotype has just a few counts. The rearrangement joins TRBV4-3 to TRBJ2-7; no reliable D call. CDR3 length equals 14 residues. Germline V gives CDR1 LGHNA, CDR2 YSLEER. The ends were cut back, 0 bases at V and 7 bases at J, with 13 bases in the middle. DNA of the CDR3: TGCGCCAGCAGCCAAGACTTCTGGGCCGGAGAGCAGTACTTC. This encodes CASSQDFWAGEQYF.

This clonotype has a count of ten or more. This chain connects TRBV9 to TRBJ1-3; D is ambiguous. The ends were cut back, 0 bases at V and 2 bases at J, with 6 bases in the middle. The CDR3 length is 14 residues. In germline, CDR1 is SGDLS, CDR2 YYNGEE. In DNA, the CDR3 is TGTGCCAGCAGCGTAGGAGGAACTGGAAACACCATATATTTT. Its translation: CASSVGGTGNTIYF. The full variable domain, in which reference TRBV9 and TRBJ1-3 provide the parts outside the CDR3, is DSGVTQTPKHLITATGQRVTLRCSPRSGDLSVYWYQQSLDQGLQFLIQYYNGEERAKGNILERFSAQQFPDLHSELNLSSLELGDSALYFCASSVGGTGNTIYFGEGSWLTVV.

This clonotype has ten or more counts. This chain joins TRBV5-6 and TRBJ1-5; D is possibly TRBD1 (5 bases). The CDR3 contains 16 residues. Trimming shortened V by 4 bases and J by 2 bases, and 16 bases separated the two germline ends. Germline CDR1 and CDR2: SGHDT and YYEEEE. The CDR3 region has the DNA TGTGCCAGCAGCCTGGGACGTCCTTTAGGCAATCAGCCCCAGCATTTT. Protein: CASSLGRPLGNQPQHF.

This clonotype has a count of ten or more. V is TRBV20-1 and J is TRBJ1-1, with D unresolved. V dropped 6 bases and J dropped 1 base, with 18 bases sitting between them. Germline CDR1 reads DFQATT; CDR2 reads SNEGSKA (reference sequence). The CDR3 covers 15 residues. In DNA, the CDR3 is TGCAGTGCGACGGCACCATTTTTGACGAACACTGAAGCTTTCTTT. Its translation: CSATAPFLTNTEAFF.

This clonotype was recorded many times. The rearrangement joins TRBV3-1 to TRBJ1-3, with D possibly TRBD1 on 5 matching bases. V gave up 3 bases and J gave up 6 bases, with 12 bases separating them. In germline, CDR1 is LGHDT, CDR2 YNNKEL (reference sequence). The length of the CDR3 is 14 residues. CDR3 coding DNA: TGTGCCAGCAGCCACCAGGGAGGAACAAACACCATATATTTT. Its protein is CASSHQGGTNTIYF.

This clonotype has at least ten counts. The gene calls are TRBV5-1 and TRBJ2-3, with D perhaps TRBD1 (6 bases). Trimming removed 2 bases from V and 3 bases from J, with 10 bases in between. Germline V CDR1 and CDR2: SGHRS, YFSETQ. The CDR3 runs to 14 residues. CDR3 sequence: CASSFGTPTDTQYF. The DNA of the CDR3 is TGCGCCAGCAGCTTCGGGACACCTACAGATACGCAGTATTTT.

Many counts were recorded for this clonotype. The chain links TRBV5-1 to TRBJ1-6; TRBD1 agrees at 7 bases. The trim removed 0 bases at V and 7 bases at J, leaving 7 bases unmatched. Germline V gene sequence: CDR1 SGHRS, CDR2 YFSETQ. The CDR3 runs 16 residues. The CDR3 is CASSLDPGGGNSPLHF. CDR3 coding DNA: TGCGCCAGCAGCTTGGACCCAGGGGGGGGGAATTCACCCCTCCACTTT.

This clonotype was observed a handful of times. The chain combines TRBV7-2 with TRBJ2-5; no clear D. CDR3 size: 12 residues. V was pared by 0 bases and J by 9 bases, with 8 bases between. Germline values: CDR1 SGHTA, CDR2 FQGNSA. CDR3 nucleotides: TGTGCCAGCAGCTTAGCGATAGGCCCCCAGTACTTC. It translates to CASSLAIGPQYF.

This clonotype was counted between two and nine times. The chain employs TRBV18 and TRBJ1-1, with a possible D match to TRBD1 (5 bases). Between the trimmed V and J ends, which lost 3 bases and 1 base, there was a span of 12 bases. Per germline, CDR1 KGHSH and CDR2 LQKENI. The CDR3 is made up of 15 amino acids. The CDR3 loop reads CASSPGLIQNTEAFF. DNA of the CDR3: TGTGCCAGCTCACCGGGACTGATCCAGAACACTGAAGCTTTCTTT.

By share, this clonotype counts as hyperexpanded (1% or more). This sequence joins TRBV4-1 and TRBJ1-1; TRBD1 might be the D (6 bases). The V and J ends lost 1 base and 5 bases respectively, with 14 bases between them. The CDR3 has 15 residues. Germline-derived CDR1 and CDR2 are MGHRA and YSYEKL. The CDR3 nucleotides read TGCGCCAGCAGCCAAGTACAGGGAGGAGGGACTGAAGCTTTCTTT. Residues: CASSQVQGGGTEAFF.